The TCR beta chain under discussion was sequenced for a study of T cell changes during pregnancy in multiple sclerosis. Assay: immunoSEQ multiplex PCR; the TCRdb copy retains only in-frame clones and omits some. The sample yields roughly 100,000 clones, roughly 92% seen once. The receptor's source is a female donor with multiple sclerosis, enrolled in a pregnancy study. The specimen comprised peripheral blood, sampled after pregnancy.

In DNA, the CDR3 is TGCGCCAGCAGCCTCCCCCGGACAGGTGACAATGAGCAGTTCTTC. Translation: CASSLPRTGDNEQFF. The gene calls are TRBV5-1 and TRBJ2-1; 7 nucleotides agree with TRBD1. The ends lost 4 bases at V and 5 bases at J; junction bases unmatched: 9. This CDR3 is 15 amino acids long. Per the germline V gene, CDR1 is SGHRS and CDR2 is YFSETQ.